A single sample gave rise to the 19 T cell receptor beta chains below, sequenced in a study of blood T cell repertoires in COVID-19. The data were produced by immunoSEQ multiplex PCR, yet TCRdb's version contains in-frame clones alone and is incomplete. This sample has some 120,000 clones, with approximately 89% found just once. Specimen: peripheral blood. These receptors were obtained from a woman aged 80 or over with COVID-19, enrolled during active disease.

CDR3 bases: TGTGCCAGCGGGACAGTGGTTCCCAAAAACATTCAGTACTTC. Translation: CASGTVVPKNIQYF. The gene calls are TRBV28 and TRBJ2-4; 7 bases line up with TRBD1. The CDR3 consists of 14 residues. J was trimmed by 2 bases and V by 8 bases; bases with no gene match: 6. CDR1 and CDR2 (germline): MDHEN, SYDVKM.

The chain has TRBV2 and TRBJ2-1; D unclear. This CDR3 has 15 residues. The V gene lost 2 bases and the J gene lost 4 bases, with 12 bases spanning the gap. Germline V CDR1 and CDR2: SNHLY, FYNNEI. The CDR3 DNA reads TGTGCCAGCAGTGAACTGGCAGGCGCATACAATGAGCAGTTCTTC. As protein: CASSELAGAYNEQFF. Combining the CDR3 with reference TRBV2 and TRBJ2-1 gives the whole variable domain EPEVTQTPSHQVTQMGQEVILRCVPISNHLYFYWYRQILGQKVEFLVSFYNNEISEKSEIFDDQFSVERPDGSNFTLKIRSTKLEDSAMYFCASSELAGAYNEQFFGPGTRLTVL.

The rearrangement uses TRBV7-9 and TRBJ1-4; 9 bases fit TRBD1. This CDR3 contains 15 residues. The junction had 6 bases not matched to a gene; V was cut back by 5 bases and J by 5 bases. The germline CDR1 and CDR2 sequences are SEHNR and FQNEAQ (reference sequence). The CDR3 sequence is CASSEGTGLNEKLFF. CDR3 DNA sequence: TGTGCCAGCAGCGAGGGGACAGGGCTGAATGAAAAACTGTTTTTT.

The chain joins TRBV2 to TRBJ2-1; D is perhaps TRBD2 (6 bases). The V and J ends lost 7 bases and 8 bases respectively, with 15 bases between them. Germline lookup yields CDR1 SNHLY and CDR2 FYNNEI. The CDR3 loop spans 13 amino acids. The CDR3 DNA is TGTGCCAGCACTGCGGGATTTGGCTATGAGCAGTTCTTC. As protein: CASTAGFGYEQFF.

The chain is built from TRBV7-2 and TRBJ1-5; no firm D call. V was trimmed by 0 bases and J by 7 bases, leaving 10 bases between them. Germline V gene lookup returns CDR1 SGHTA and CDR2 FQGNSA. This CDR3 comprises 14 residues. This CDR3 is CASSLAGVGQPQHF. In nucleotides, the CDR3 is TGTGCCAGCAGCTTAGCCGGGGTGGGGCAGCCCCAGCATTTT.

The chain has TRBV3-1 (or the pseudogene TRBV3-2) and TRBJ1-2; D is possibly TRBD1 (6 bases). The germline V gene has CDR1 LGHDT and CDR2 YNNKEL (reference sequence). V was trimmed by 1 base and J by 5 bases, leaving 14 bases between them. This CDR3 has 15 amino acids. In nucleotides, the CDR3 is TGTGCCAGCAGCCAAGTTTCGACAGGTGCATATGGCTACACCTTC. Protein: CASSQVSTGAYGYTF.

The V call is TRBV7-2, the J call TRBJ2-3; 7 positions agree with TRBD2. The CDR3 covers 15 residues. Germline CDR1 is SGHTA and CDR2 is FQGNSA. V lost 2 bases to trimming and J lost 4 bases; unmatched junction nucleotides: 6. The DNA for the CDR3 is TGTGCCAGCAGCTTAAACGGGAGGATGGCAGATACGCAGTATTTT. Protein sequence: CASSLNGRMADTQYF.

The V call is TRBV7-2, the J call TRBJ2-7; 10 bases are shared with TRBD2. Germline trimming cut 1 base from V and 2 bases from J; bases unmatched to any gene: 2. The V gene's germline CDR1 is SGHTA and CDR2 FQGNSA. This CDR3 spans 15 amino acids. CDR3 coding DNA: TGTGCCAGCAGCTTAGGAGCGGGAGGGCCCTACGAGCAGTACTTC. This gives the protein CASSLGAGGPYEQYF. The variable domain in full, completed from reference TRBV7-2 and TRBJ2-7, reads GAGVSQSPSNKVTEKGKDVELRCDPISGHTALYWYRQSLGQGLEFLIYFQGNSAPDKSGLPSDRFSAERTGGSVSTLTIQRTQQEDSAVYLCASSLGAGGPYEQYFGPGTRLTVT.

The table lists this clone with a count of one. The chain carries TRBV7-2 and TRBJ2-7; 9 nucleotides agree with TRBD2. The CDR3 sequence is 16 residues long. V shed 2 bases and J 2 bases; nucleotides not matched to a gene: 7. Looked up from germline, CDR1 is SGHTA and CDR2 is FQGNSA. The CDR3 protein is CASSLSSASGTYEQYF. The CDR3, as DNA: TGTGCCAGCAGCTTATCATCTGCTAGCGGGACCTACGAGCAGTACTTC.

DNA of the CDR3: TGTGCCAGTAGTATGGGCACAACAGGGAAGGAGACCCAGTACTTC. Residues: CASSMGTTGKETQYF. The V gene is TRBV19, the J gene TRBJ2-5, with a weak D call TRBD1 (6 bases). CDR3 length equals 15 residues. Germline V gene lookup returns CDR1 LNHDA and CDR2 SQIVND (reference sequence). The V gene lost 3 bases and the J gene lost 5 bases, with 16 bases spanning the gap.

The rearrangement joins TRBV19 to TRBJ2-7; D ambiguous. The CDR3 contains 13 residues. Per the germline V gene, CDR1 is LNHDA and CDR2 is SQIVND (reference sequence). The germline V and J ends were trimmed by 8 bases and 4 bases, with 15 bases remaining between them. In DNA form, the CDR3 reads TGTGCCAGTTGTACAGAGGTGAGTTACGAGCAGTACTTC. Amino acids: CASCTEVSYEQYF.

This rearrangement joins TRBV5-4 to TRBJ2-7, with 7 bases identical to TRBD1. J gave up 5 bases and V 6 bases, and 14 bases lay outside the gene matches. Germline values: CDR1 SGHNT, CDR2 YYREEE (reference sequence). The CDR3 is 15 residues long. CDR3 in amino acids: CASINRPTGSDEQYF. The CDR3 region has the DNA TGTGCCAGCATCAACCGCCCGACAGGGTCGGACGAGCAGTACTTC.

The V and J genes are TRBV2 and TRBJ2-3; 9 bases agree with TRBD2. The germline gives CDR1 SNHLY, CDR2 FYNNEI. This CDR3 has 16 amino acids. The V segment lost 3 bases and the J segment 6 bases; nucleotides outside the gene matches: 10. CDR3 loop: CASSDVAGGFPDTQYF. The CDR3 bases are TGTGCCAGCAGTGATGTCGCGGGAGGGTTCCCCGATACGCAGTATTTT. Filled out from reference TRBV2 and TRBJ2-3, the complete variable domain reads EPEVTQTPSHQVTQMGQEVILRCVPISNHLYFYWYRQILGQKVEFLVSFYNNEISEKSEIFDDQFSVERPDGSNFTLKIRSTKLEDSAMYFCASSDVAGGFPDTQYFGPGTRLTVL.

In its sample, this clone was seen once. J is TRBJ2-5 and V is TRBV19; no definite D call. V lost 1 base and J 0 bases, leaving 12 bases between the germline ends. The CDR3 has 16 residues. The germline gives CDR1 LNHDA, CDR2 SQIVND (reference sequence). The CDR3 protein is CASSIGASLNQETQYF. DNA for the CDR3: TGTGCCAGTAGTATAGGGGCCAGCTTAAACCAAGAGACCCAGTACTTC.

This sequence joins TRBV5-1 and TRBJ2-1, with D possibly TRBD2 on 6 matching bases. V dropped 0 bases and J dropped 6 bases, with 13 bases sitting between them. Germline V gives CDR1 SGHRS, CDR2 YFSETQ. This CDR3 contains 15 residues. CDR3 coding DNA: TGCGCCAGCAGCTTGGGGGGGGAGTCCACCAATGAGCAGTTCTTC. Amino acids: CASSLGGESTNEQFF.

J is TRBJ1-2 and V is TRBV7-2; D is perhaps TRBD1 (5 bases). In germline, CDR1 is SGHTA, CDR2 FQGNSA. CDR3 length: 14 residues. Trimming stripped 4 bases from V and 1 base from J, with 10 bases between. The CDR3 sequence is CASSSGGSNYGYTF. CDR3 sequence (DNA): TGTGCCAGCAGCTCCGGGGGTAGTAACTATGGCTACACCTTC.

The chain joins TRBV7-9 to TRBJ2-5; weak D call: TRBD1 (6 bases). The CDR3 covers 14 residues. V lost 5 bases and J lost 2, with 12 bases in between. Germline V gene data show CDR1 as SEHNR and CDR2 as FQNEAQ (reference sequence). DNA for the CDR3: TGTGCCAGCAGCCCAGGACAGATGCAAGAGACCCAGTACTTC. Translating gives CASSPGQMQETQYF.

The genes are TRBV5-1 and TRBJ2-6, with TRBD2 matching over 9 bases. The V gene end was trimmed by 0 bases and the J gene end by 3 bases; junction bases not matched to a gene: 4. The CDR3 contains 17 residues. Per the germline V gene, CDR1 is SGHRS and CDR2 is YFSETQ. The DNA of the CDR3 is TGCGCCAGCAGCTTGGCCCTAGCGGGGAGTGGGGCCAACGTCCTGACTTTC. Translating gives CASSLALAGSGANVLTF. Full variable domain (outside the CDR3, taken from reference TRBV5-1 and TRBJ2-6): KAGVTQTPRYLIKTRGQQVTLSCSPISGHRSVSWYQQTPGQGLQFLFEYFSETQRNKGNFPGRFSGRQFSNSRSEMNVSTLELGDSALYLCASSLALAGSGANVLTFGAGSRLTVL.

The chain employs TRBV5-1 and TRBJ1-1; 9 bases align to TRBD1. This CDR3 is built from 16 residues. CDR1 SGHRS and CDR2 YFSETQ come from the germline V gene. V lost 4 bases and J lost 5; bases outside the gene matches: 12. The CDR3 DNA sequence: TGCGCCAGCAGCGCGAACCCACAGGGGGCTGGGACTGAAGCTTTCTTT. This encodes CASSANPQGAGTEAFF.